This T cell receptor (beta chain) appears in the sequencing data of a study of HIV-infected patients and healthy controls. Turning to the study itself: CD8 counts did not change consistently during early therapy; the CD4:CD8 ratio climbed slightly.

This clonotype appeared many times. Its antigen is not known. The repertoire came from unfractionated whole blood and reflected all unsorted peripheral T cells. An approximately 2.6 ml peripheral blood sample was taken for RNA. Study results and caveats: HIV+ repertoires were severely depleted of MAIT alpha-chain CDR3s, unlike healthy controls.

cDNA was made from 500 ng RNA using alpha and beta constant primers. Alpha and beta chain libraries were made separately by chain-specific third strand synthesis with multiplexing indices. Ligation attached cDNA to a 5' RACE adapter that carried a random hexamer and SP2 site. Using its own MiXCR run on the 5' RACE reads, TCRdb lists one record per CDR3 protein. Counted here are about 9,600 distinct CDR3 sequences, roughly 7% occurring once; the ten biggest clones make up 35% to 40%. This CDR3 spans 14 amino acids. Germline V lookup: CDR1 SNHLY, CDR2 FYNNEI. Trimming removed 4 bases at V and 5 bases at J, with 12 bases between.

The V call is TRBV2, the J call TRBJ2-1; D not certain. The clonotype originates from an adult with HIV infection. Specimen: blood, collected before antiretroviral therapy. The CDR3: CASSVGGPNNEQFF. CDR3 coding DNA: TGTGCCAGCAGTGTGGGCGGACCCAACAATGAGCAGTTCTTC.